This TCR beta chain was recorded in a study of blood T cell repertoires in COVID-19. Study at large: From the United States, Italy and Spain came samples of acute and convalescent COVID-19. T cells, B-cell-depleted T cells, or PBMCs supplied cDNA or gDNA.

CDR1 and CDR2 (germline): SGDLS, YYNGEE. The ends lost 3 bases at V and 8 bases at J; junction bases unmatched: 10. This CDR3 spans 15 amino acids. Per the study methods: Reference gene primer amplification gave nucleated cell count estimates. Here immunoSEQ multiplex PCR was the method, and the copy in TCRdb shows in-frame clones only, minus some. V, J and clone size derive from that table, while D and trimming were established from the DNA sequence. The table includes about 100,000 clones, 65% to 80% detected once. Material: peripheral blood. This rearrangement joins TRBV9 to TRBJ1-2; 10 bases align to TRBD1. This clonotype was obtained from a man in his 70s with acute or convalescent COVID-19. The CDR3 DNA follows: TGTGCCAGCAGCGGGGCCCCGACAGGGGGCGGGGGCTACACCTTC. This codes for CASSGAPTGGGGYTF.